This is a list of T cell receptor beta chains from one sample in a study of shared clonotypes between healthy human individuals. The data were produced by immunoSEQ multiplex PCR, yet TCRdb's version contains in-frame clones alone and is incomplete. Of over 1.4 million clones listed, approximately 96% are singletons. Sequencing was performed on naive CD4+ T cells sorted from blood. These receptors originate from a young man in good health. Both conserved end residues are part of each CDR3. A D gene is named only where the DNA matches it firmly.

j_gene: TRBJ2-3; v_gene: TRBV7-6; d_gene: TRBD2; CDR3aa: CASSLGASGRAVMFTDTQYF
j_gene: TRBJ1-1; v_gene: TRBV7-2; d_gene: -; CDR3aa: CASSLGLRQVEAFF
j_gene: TRBJ1-2; v_gene: TRBV5-1; d_gene: -; CDR3aa: CASSFVAGAMDYGYTF
j_gene: TRBJ2-1; v_gene: TRBV5-1; d_gene: -; CDR3aa: CASSLFLARLNNEQFF
j_gene: TRBJ1-4; v_gene: TRBV6-1; d_gene: -; CDR3aa: CASSDPIGGEKLFF
j_gene: TRBJ2-6; v_gene: TRBV10-3; d_gene: TRBD1; CDR3aa: CAIGTDFSGANVLTF
j_gene: TRBJ2-5; v_gene: TRBV6-5; d_gene: TRBD1; CDR3aa: CASSYSTGGETQYF
j_gene: TRBJ2-5; v_gene: TRBV5-1; d_gene: TRBD2; CDR3aa: CASRPGTTPETQYF
j_gene: TRBJ1-1; v_gene: TRBV7-6; d_gene: -; CDR3aa: CASSLAVAGSEAFF
j_gene: TRBJ1-2; v_gene: TRBV6-1; d_gene: -; CDR3aa: CASSEEVRNYGYTF
j_gene: TRBJ1-1; v_gene: TRBV19; d_gene: -; CDR3aa: CASTLSTNTEAFF
j_gene: TRBJ1-5; v_gene: TRBV19; d_gene: TRBD1; CDR3aa: CASSILPPQGSPWPQHF
j_gene: TRBJ1-5; v_gene: TRBV6-4; d_gene: -; CDR3aa: CASTNDDQPQHF
j_gene: TRBJ1-2; v_gene: TRBV11-2; d_gene: TRBD1; CDR3aa: CASSLRDRGHGYTF
j_gene: TRBJ1-5; v_gene: TRBV5-1; d_gene: -; CDR3aa: CASSETTDSNQPQHF
j_gene: TRBJ2-2; v_gene: TRBV2; d_gene: -; CDR3aa: CASHKRTGVTGELFF
j_gene: TRBJ1-1; v_gene: TRBV2; d_gene: TRBD1; CDR3aa: CAGQVNTEAFF
j_gene: TRBJ1-3; v_gene: TRBV10-3; d_gene: -; CDR3aa: CAISELDGKTGNTIYF
j_gene: TRBJ1-2; v_gene: TRBV13; d_gene: -; CDR3aa: CASSLDRRGGYTF
j_gene: TRBJ1-1; v_gene: TRBV4-3; d_gene: -; CDR3aa: CASSQSLRGDTEAFF
j_gene: TRBJ2-7; v_gene: TRBV5-5; d_gene: TRBD2; CDR3aa: CASSRALAGGAQYEQYF
j_gene: TRBJ2-2; v_gene: TRBV5-4; d_gene: -; CDR3aa: CASSLSPGDGNTGELFF
j_gene: TRBJ1-5; v_gene: TRBV5-6; d_gene: -; CDR3aa: CASAIGGGINQPQHF
j_gene: TRBJ2-3; v_gene: TRBV7-9; d_gene: TRBD1; CDR3aa: CASSLYRGRPGTDTQYF
j_gene: TRBJ2-6; v_gene: TRBV7-3; d_gene: -; CDR3aa: CASSSQTSSGANVLTF
j_gene: TRBJ1-4; v_gene: TRBV4-3; d_gene: TRBD1; CDR3aa: CASSQGIAEGAGEKLFF
j_gene: TRBJ1-4; v_gene: TRBV18; d_gene: -; CDR3aa: CASSPLSAGLGFATNEKLFF
j_gene: TRBJ2-7; v_gene: TRBV18; d_gene: TRBD2; CDR3aa: CASSPRTGLAVYEQYF
j_gene: TRBJ2-7; v_gene: TRBV5-4; d_gene: TRBD2; CDR3aa: CASSRSGSGYEQYF
j_gene: TRBJ2-1; v_gene: TRBV28; d_gene: TRBD2; CDR3aa: CASFPAGGPNDEQFF
j_gene: TRBJ2-7; v_gene: TRBV19; d_gene: -; CDR3aa: CASRPAGVYEQYF
j_gene: TRBJ2-5; v_gene: TRBV27; d_gene: -; CDR3aa: CASSLWGWREETQYF
j_gene: TRBJ1-5; v_gene: TRBV6-1; d_gene: TRBD1; CDR3aa: CASSEWRGQGYQPQHF
j_gene: TRBJ2-7; v_gene: TRBV11-2; d_gene: TRBD2; CDR3aa: CASSSYSGRKPYEQYF
j_gene: TRBJ2-7; v_gene: TRBV5-6; d_gene: TRBD2; CDR3aa: CASSRRASGREEQYF
j_gene: TRBJ2-2; v_gene: TRBV5-1; d_gene: -; CDR3aa: CASSLAGANTGELFF
j_gene: TRBJ2-5; v_gene: TRBV5-1; d_gene: -; CDR3aa: CASSLVGEETQYF
j_gene: TRBJ2-3; v_gene: TRBV7-9; d_gene: -; CDR3aa: CANSLDVMTSDTQYF